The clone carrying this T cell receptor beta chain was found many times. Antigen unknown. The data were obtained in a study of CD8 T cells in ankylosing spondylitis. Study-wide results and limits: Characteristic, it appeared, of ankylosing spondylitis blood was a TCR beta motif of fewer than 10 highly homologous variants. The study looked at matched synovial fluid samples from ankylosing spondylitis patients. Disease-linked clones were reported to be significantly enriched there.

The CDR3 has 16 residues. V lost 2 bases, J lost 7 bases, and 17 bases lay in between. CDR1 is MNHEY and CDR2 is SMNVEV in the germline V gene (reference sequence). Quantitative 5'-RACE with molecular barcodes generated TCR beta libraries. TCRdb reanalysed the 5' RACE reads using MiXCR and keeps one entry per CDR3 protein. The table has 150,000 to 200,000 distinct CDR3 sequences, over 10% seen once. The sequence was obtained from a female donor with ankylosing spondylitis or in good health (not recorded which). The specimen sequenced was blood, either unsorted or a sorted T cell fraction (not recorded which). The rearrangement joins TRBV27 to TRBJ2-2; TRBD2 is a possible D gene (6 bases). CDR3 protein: CASSLALGRGGGELFF. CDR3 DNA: TGTGCCAGCAGTTTAGCTCTCGGGCGGGGCGGCGGGGAGCTGTTTTTT.